A single T cell receptor (beta chain) is shown here with its context. Because the CDR3's place on the DNA is in doubt, the DNA is left out and the CDR3 is given as listed by TCRdb. Using RNA transcripts, the TCR beta CDR3 regions were amplified. The library came from an HTBI-primed first-round RT-PCR and a second-round multiplex PCR. TCRdb re-analysed the multiplex PCR reads in MiXCR, keeping a single row per CDR3 protein. The sample records about 700,000 distinct CDR3 sequences, over 40% being singletons. This sample stems from a study of Graves' ophthalmopathy and Graves' hyperthyroidism. This sequence originates from an adult man with Graves' ophthalmopathy. Sequenced: peripheral blood.

This chain's CDR3 is CASSFYICSARRNTEAFF. The chain couples TRBV11-2 to TRBJ1-1. The CDR3 spans 18 residues, counting both ends. Germline loops: CDR1 SGHAT, CDR2 FQNNGV.